Below are 24 T cell receptor beta chains sequenced from a single sample in a study of CD8 T cells in ankylosing spondylitis. Notes on the study in general: Fewer than ten highly homologous variants made up a TCR beta motif, and this motif appeared characteristic of ankylosing spondylitis blood.

Their target antigens are unknown. TCRdb re-analysed the 5' RACE reads in MiXCR, keeping a single row per CDR3 protein. The sample consists of about 210,000 distinct CDR3 sequences, around 6.6% of them appearing once. Sequenced: blood, either unsorted or a sorted T cell fraction (not recorded which). The receptors shown here come from a male donor with ankylosing spondylitis.

This clonotype was recorded many times. The chain employs TRBV6-5 and TRBJ1-5; no clear D gene. CDR1 and CDR2 (germline): MNHEY, SVGAGI. Trimming took 0 bases from V and 4 from J, leaving 13 bases between them. This CDR3 is built from 16 residues. CDR3 sequence (DNA): TGTGCCAGCAGTTACTCGAAAGTCGCGGGGAATCAGCCCCAGCATTTT. Translated, it gives CASSYSKVAGNQPQHF.

This clonotype was seen ten or more times. V gene TRBV5-5 combines with J gene TRBJ2-1; 9 positions agree with TRBD1. CDR3 length: 18 amino acids. CDR1 is SGHKS and CDR2 is YYEKEE in the germline V gene (reference sequence). The junction had 15 bases not matched to a gene; V was cut back by 4 bases and J by 4 bases. CDR3 sequence (DNA): TGTGCCAGCAGCGAACAAGGGGGACAGGGTTTCCTTTACAATGAGCAGTTCTTC. Its translation: CASSEQGGQGFLYNEQFF. Based on the CDR3 plus reference TRBV5-5 and TRBJ2-1, the full variable domain is DAGVTQSPTHLIKTRGQQVTLRCSPISGHKSVSWYQQVLGQGPQFIFQYYEKEERGRGNFPDRFSARQFPNYSSELNVNALLLGDSALYLCASSEQGGQGFLYNEQFFGPGTRLTVL.

This clonotype was seen ten or more times. The V gene is TRBV6-1, the J gene TRBJ2-3; 10 bases are a match to TRBD1. In germline, CDR1 is MNHNS, CDR2 SASEGT. V was pared by 10 bases and J by 6 bases, with 10 bases of the junction left unmatched. The CDR3 is 14 residues long. The CDR3: CATAGGTGADTQYF. The CDR3 DNA follows: TGTGCCACCGCCGGGGGGACAGGGGCGGATACGCAGTATTTT.

Many counts were recorded for this clonotype. The chain has TRBV29-1 and TRBJ1-1; D unresolved. Germline loops: CDR1 SQVTM, CDR2 ANQGSEA. Trimming took 2 bases from V and 0 from J, leaving 7 bases between them. The CDR3 loop spans 13 amino acids. CDR3 bases: TGCAGCGTTGAAAAACAGTTGAACACTGAAGCTTTCTTT. Translation gives CSVEKQLNTEAFF. Supplemented by reference TRBV29-1 and TRBJ1-1, the full variable domain reads SAVISQKPSRDICQRGTSLTIQCQVDSQVTMMFWYRQQPGQSLTLIATANQGSEATYESGFVIDKFPISRPNLTFSTLTVSNMSPEDSSIYLCSVEKQLNTEAFFGQGTRLTVV.

This rearrangement joins TRBV24-1 to TRBJ2-2; 8 bases line up with TRBD2. V lost 1 base and J lost 8; bases outside the gene matches: 5. This CDR3 is 15 amino acids long. From germline, CDR1 is KGHDR and CDR2 SFDVKD. In DNA form, the CDR3 reads TGTGCCACCAGTGATTTACGGGAGGGACCTGGGGAGCTGTTTTTT. Translation gives CATSDLREGPGELFF.

At least ten counts were recorded for this clonotype. V and J are TRBV28 and TRBJ2-2; TRBD1 agrees at 7 bases. The CDR3 sequence is 12 residues long. V shed 3 bases and J 13 bases; nucleotides not matched to a gene: 5. Germline lookup yields CDR1 MDHEN and CDR2 SYDVKM. The CDR3 loop is CASSFETGRLFF. CDR3 DNA: TGTGCCAGCAGTTTCGAGACAGGGCGGCTGTTTTTT.

In its sample, this clonotype was seen many times. The chain joins TRBV6-1 to TRBJ2-5; TRBD1 matches at 8 bases. Per germline, CDR1 MNHNS and CDR2 SASEGT. V lost 6 bases to trimming and J lost 5 bases; unmatched junction nucleotides: 11. CDR3 length equals 15 residues. The CDR3 DNA sequence: TGTGCCAGCAGATCGGACAGGGAATTCGAGGAGACCCAGTACTTC. As protein: CASRSDREFEETQYF.

This clonotype was observed many times. The chain employs TRBV9 and TRBJ2-7; D uncertain. The CDR3 runs 12 residues. The germline V and J ends were trimmed by 4 bases and 7 bases, with 12 bases remaining between them. Germline V gene lookup returns CDR1 SGDLS and CDR2 YYNGEE. The CDR3 loop is CASSPSYGEQYF. CDR3 DNA: TGTGCCAGCAGCCCATCCTACGGAGAGCAGTACTTC.

This clonotype came up a few times. CDR3 loop: CASSSGLRGDTQYF. For the CDR3, the DNA is TGCGCCAGCAGCTCCGGACTCCGGGGAGATACGCAGTATTTT. The gene calls are TRBV5-1 and TRBJ2-3, with a tentative D call TRBD2 (5 bases). The V end was cut by 3 bases, the J end by 5 bases, with 13 bases between. This CDR3 has 14 amino acids. Germline loops: CDR1 SGHRS, CDR2 YFSETQ.

The sample holds many counts of this clonotype. The chain links TRBV29-1 to TRBJ1-2; D is unresolved. Germline CDR1 reads SQVTM; CDR2 reads ANQGSEA. The CDR3 spans 11 residues. V lost 7 bases and J 8 bases, leaving 14 bases between the germline ends. CDR3: CSAPESKGYTF. The DNA of the CDR3 is TGCAGCGCCCCGGAATCTAAGGGCTACACCTTC.

This clonotype was recorded many times. The V gene is TRBV29-1, the J gene TRBJ1-1; no definite D call. Germline-derived CDR1 and CDR2 are SQVTM and ANQGSEA. V lost 7 bases to trimming and J lost 1 base, with 13 bases between them. This CDR3 contains 13 residues. The CDR3 nucleotides are TGCAGCGCTTTCGTTACCAAGAACACTGAAGCTTTCTTT. Protein sequence: CSAFVTKNTEAFF.

The table lists this clonotype with a few counts. DNA of the CDR3: TGCGCCAGCAGCGTCGATCCGGGTTTTGGTGAAAAACTGTTTTTT. Its translation is CASSVDPGFGEKLFF. The chain carries TRBV5-1 and TRBJ1-4; unclear D gene. Trimming cost V 4 bases and J 7 bases, with 17 bases left between them. Germline CDR1 SGHRS, CDR2 YFSETQ. The CDR3 loop spans 15 amino acids.

This clonotype was observed at least ten times. The rearrangement links TRBV20-1 to TRBJ2-2; D unresolved. Germline CDR1 and CDR2: DFQATT and SNEGSKA (reference sequence). This CDR3 spans 16 amino acids. Trimming took 0 bases from V and 1 from J, leaving 12 bases between them. The CDR3 coding sequence is TGCAGTGCTAGAGATCAGAGCGATTGGAACACCGGGGAGCTGTTTTTT. This translates into CSARDQSDWNTGELFF.

This clonotype has a handful of counts. A junction end diverges from the germline sequence, so it may reflect a read error. The chain couples TRBV7-7 to TRBJ2-3; 12 bases match TRBD1. The germline V gene has CDR1 SSHAT and CDR2 FNYEAQ (reference sequence). The CDR3 has 15 amino acids. CDR3 sequence (DNA): TGTGCTAGCAGCCTAGGGACAGGGGGCAGGGATACGCAGTATTTT. It is translated as CASSLGTGGRDTQYF.

CDR3 amino acids: CASSPDSEGTDTQYF. CDR3 DNA sequence: TGTGCCAGCTCACCTGATTCCGAAGGCACAGATACGCAGTATTTT. This chain joins TRBV18 and TRBJ2-3, with D hard to call. Trimming removed 3 bases from V and 1 base from J, with 11 bases in between. The CDR3 runs to 15 residues. Per germline, CDR1 KGHSH and CDR2 LQKENI.

The chain links TRBV27 to TRBJ1-4; D unresolved. With 2 bases removed from V and 3 bases from J, the gap between germline ends came to 7 bases. The CDR3 is made up of 14 amino acids. Germline V gene lookup returns CDR1 MNHEY and CDR2 SMNVEV (reference sequence). In DNA, the CDR3 is TGTGCCAGCAGTTTAACGGGTTCTAATGAAAAACTGTTTTTT. Amino acid sequence: CASSLTGSNEKLFF.

This clonotype has ten or more counts. The chain carries TRBV28 and TRBJ2-2, with TRBD1 matching over 7 bases. The J segment lost 4 bases and the V segment lost 3 bases, leaving 8 bases of the junction unmatched. The CDR3 has 16 residues. CDR1 is MDHEN and CDR2 is SYDVKM in the germline V gene. The CDR3 region is CASSFTGPGGTGELFF. CDR3 nucleotide sequence: TGTGCCAGCAGTTTTACAGGGCCAGGGGGCACCGGGGAGCTGTTTTTT.

The chain links TRBV7-9 to TRBJ2-1; D gene uncertain. V was shortened by 2 bases and J by 9 bases, with 11 bases between the two germline ends. The CDR3 is 13 residues long. CDR1 is SEHNR and CDR2 is FQNEAQ in the germline V gene (reference sequence). The CDR3 DNA sequence: TGTGCCAGCAGCTTAATGACTGGTACTGAGCAGTTCTTC. As protein: CASSLMTGTEQFF.

The chain is built from TRBV29-1 and TRBJ2-7, with 7 bases matching TRBD2. The CDR3 runs to 12 residues. Germline V gene sequence: CDR1 SQVTM, CDR2 ANQGSEA. Trimming cost V 6 bases and J 3 bases; bases outside gene matches: 5. The CDR3 nucleotides are TGCAGCGTGGGGGGGAATCACTACGAGCAGTACTTC. Its protein is CSVGGNHYEQYF.

This clonotype was recorded at least ten times. This chain's CDR3 is CAVDRDSSKAYGYTF. The DNA for the CDR3 is TGTGCCGTAGATCGGGACAGCTCGAAAGCCTATGGCTACACCTTC. V is TRBV12-3 or TRBV12-4 and J is TRBJ1-2; 7 bases fit TRBD1. The V segment lost 11 bases and the J segment 4 bases; nucleotides outside the gene matches: 16. The CDR3 length is 15 residues.

This clonotype appeared a few times. The rearrangement links TRBV29-1 to TRBJ2-5; no definite D call. In germline, CDR1 is SQVTM, CDR2 ANQGSEA. The ends were cut back, 4 bases at V and 4 bases at J, with 10 bases in the middle. This CDR3 is built from 12 residues. CDR3 in DNA: TGCAGCGTTGTGTCAGCCATAGAGACCCAGTACTTC. Amino acid sequence: CSVVSAIETQYF. The variable domain in full, completed from reference TRBV29-1 and TRBJ2-5, reads SAVISQKPSRDICQRGTSLTIQCQVDSQVTMMFWYRQQPGQSLTLIATANQGSEATYESGFVIDKFPISRPNLTFSTLTVSNMSPEDSSIYLCSVVSAIETQYFGPGTRLLVL.

This clonotype was recorded many times. The chain is built from TRBV29-1 and TRBJ2-7; TRBD2 matches 14 bases. With V trimmed by 6 bases and J by 5 bases, 9 bases remained unmatched. The CDR3 is made up of 15 amino acids. Germline CDR1 reads SQVTM; CDR2 reads ANQGSEA. The CDR3 spells CSVTGTSGSRHEQYF. CDR3 nucleotides: TGCAGCGTGACCGGGACTAGCGGGAGTCGCCACGAGCAGTACTTC.

A few counts support this clonotype. The chain uses TRBV27 and TRBJ2-3; tentative D call: TRBD2 (6 bases). This CDR3 region has 15 residues. V dropped 3 bases and J dropped 3 bases, with 13 bases sitting between them. CDR1 MNHEY and CDR2 SMNVEV come from the germline V gene (reference sequence). CDR3 residues: CASSFRRVWTDTQYF. CDR3 bases: TGTGCCAGCAGTTTTAGGAGGGTATGGACAGATACGCAGTATTTT.

This clonotype appeared many times. This sequence joins TRBV13 and TRBJ2-1, with 8 bases that match TRBD1. From germline, CDR1 is PRHDT and CDR2 FYEKMQ (reference sequence). The CDR3 is 13 amino acids. The V and J ends lost 3 bases and 7 bases, in that order; junction bases with no gene match: 2. In DNA, the CDR3 is TGTGCCAGCAGCTTCAGGGGGCGGAATGAGCAGTTCTTC. Translation gives CASSFRGRNEQFF.